This T cell receptor beta chain was captured in a study of T cell clonality in common variable immunodeficiency. This clone was observed many times. The sequenced fragment ends 3 residues before the CDR3 boundary, so the rest is inferred from the germline J gene. The repertoire was sequenced with immunoSEQ multiplex PCR; TCRdb's copy has only in-frame clones and lacks some. Recorded here are tens of thousands of clones, none singletons. The CDR3 has 13 amino acids. The V gene lost 2 bases and the J gene lost 2 bases, with 7 bases spanning the gap. Germline values: CDR1 LNHDA, CDR2 SQIVND (reference sequence).

This clonotype was obtained from a person aged 18-70 years in good health. The chain has TRBV19 and TRBJ2-7; D may be TRBD1 (5 bases). The sequenced material came from peripheral blood mononuclear cells. Incomplete CDR3 DNA: TGTGCCAGTAGTATACAGGGAACCTACGAG. Translating gives CASSIQGTYE. The CDR3 reads in full as CASSIQGTYEQYF.